One sample yielded the 21 T cell receptor beta chains listed below, sequenced in a study of kidney transplant recipient with SARS-CoV-2 infection. Each CDR3 protein is one row after TCRdb ran MiXCR on the reads. Among some 220,000 distinct CDR3 sequences listed, roughly 26% were seen once. The sequences come from a blood sample, collected at baseline and on day 111 from a kidney transplant recipient. These receptors came from a male patient between 25 and 39 years old who had COVID-19 and was a kidney transplant recipient. Part of the T cell pool may stem from the graft donor.

This clonotype was seen at least ten times. The chain has TRBV25-1 and TRBJ1-2, with D maybe TRBD1 (6 bases). With 4 bases removed from V and 4 bases from J, the gap between germline ends came to 7 bases. CDR1 is MGHDK, CDR2 SYGVNS, per germline. CDR3 length: 12 amino acids. CDR3 protein: CASSGDIYGYTF. DNA of the CDR3: TGTGCCAGCAGTGGGGACATCTATGGCTACACCTTC.

Regarding this clonotype: This may arise from a read error, as a much more abundant clone is one base away. This sequence joins TRBV2 and TRBJ1-2; the D gene is possibly TRBD1 (5 bases). Between the trimmed V and J ends, which lost 2 bases and 7 bases, there was a span of 8 bases. Germline-derived CDR1 and CDR2 are SNHLY and FYNNEI. The CDR3 is 12 residues long. CDR3 loop: CASSEIGGGYTF. CDR3 DNA sequence: TGTGCCAGCAGTGAAATTGGGGGTGGCTACACCTTC.

In this sample, this clonotype turned up many times. The chain links TRBV12-3 or TRBV12-4 to TRBJ1-2; no clear D. Between the trimmed V and J ends, which lost 5 bases and 4 bases, there was a span of 23 bases. CDR3 length: 17 residues. This CDR3 is CASSDTASFRKTYGYTF. CDR3 DNA: TGTGCCAGCAGTGATACAGCCAGCTTCCGAAAGACCTATGGCTACACCTTC.

With regard to this clonotype: An end of the junction differs from the germline gene, which may be a read error. The rearrangement uses TRBV7-9 and TRBJ1-1, with 10 bases matching TRBD1. The CDR3 consists of 16 residues. Germline V gene sequence: CDR1 SEHNR, CDR2 FQNEAQ (reference sequence). CDR3 nucleotide sequence: TGTACCAGCAGCTTAGCGGGGACAGGGGCGCACACTGAAGCTTTCTTT. It specifies CTSSLAGTGAHTEAFF.

In this sample, this clonotype turned up many times. The rearrangement links TRBV12-3 or TRBV12-4 to TRBJ2-3, with TRBD1 matching over 10 bases. The CDR3 contains 14 residues. After removal of 6 bases from V and 6 bases from J, the junction contained 6 bases not matched to a gene. CDR3 sequence: CASSYTGQGDTQYF. In DNA form, the CDR3 reads TGTGCCAGCAGCTATACGGGACAGGGGGATACGCAGTATTTT.

This clonotype was observed at least ten times. The J gene is TRBJ2-7, the V gene TRBV20-1; perhaps TRBD2 as D (5 bases). Trimming took off 1 base at V and 3 bases at J, with 10 bases between the two ends. From germline, CDR1 is DFQATT and CDR2 SNEGSKA (reference sequence). There are 13 residues in the CDR3. DNA of the CDR3: TGCAGTGCTAGAGGGGCAGGACTCTACGAGCAGTACTTC. It specifies CSARGAGLYEQYF.

With respect to this clonotype: A read error may be the cause here, since a much bigger clone is one base away. This chain links TRBV5-4 with TRBJ2-5; no reliable D call. The CDR3 is made up of 14 amino acids. Looked up from germline, CDR1 is SGHNT and CDR2 is YYREEE (reference sequence). V lost 1 base and J lost 4, with 11 bases in between. For the CDR3, the DNA is TGTGCCAGCAGCTTGCCCTTAGGTGCAGAGACCCAGTACTTC. Residues: CASSLPLGAETQYF.

This clonotype was seen ten or more times. The J gene is TRBJ2-7, the V gene TRBV12-3 or TRBV12-4; TRBD1 agrees at 7 bases. This CDR3 is built from 14 residues. The J segment lost 1 base and the V segment lost 5 bases, leaving 5 bases of the junction unmatched. In DNA form, the CDR3 reads TGTGCCAGCAGTGTTGGGACAGTTTCCTACGAGCAGTACTTC. Translated, it gives CASSVGTVSYEQYF.

For this clonotype: A single base separates this from a much larger clone, so it may be a read error. V usage is TRBV16 and J usage is TRBJ1-2; D is ambiguous. Trimming stripped 4 bases from V and 4 bases from J, with 22 bases between. Germline CDR1 reads KGHSY; CDR2 reads FQNENV. The length of the CDR3 is 17 residues. The CDR3 loop is CASSRGTVARKTYGYTF. The CDR3 nucleotides read TGTGCCAGCAGCCGAGGTACGGTCGCTAGAAAGACCTATGGCTACACCTTC. Supplemented by reference TRBV16 and TRBJ1-2, the full variable domain reads GEEVAQTPKHLVRGEGQKAKLYCAPIKGHSYVFWYQQVLKNEFKFLISFQNENVFDETGMPKERFSAKCLPNSPCSLEIQATKLEDSAVYFCASSRGTVARKTYGYTFGSGTRLTVV.

Note on this clonotype: This may stem from a read error, because a much larger clone lies one nucleotide away. This chain joins TRBV6-1 and TRBJ1-1, with a possible D match to TRBD1 (6 bases). Germline V gives CDR1 MNHNS, CDR2 SASEGT. This CDR3 region has 13 residues. The DNA of the CDR3 is TGTGCCGGCAGTGAAAGGGGGGCCACTGAAGCTTTCTTT. Translating it yields CAGSERGATEAFF.

The chain joins TRBV4-1 to TRBJ2-5; D remains unclear. This CDR3 has 14 residues. V was shortened by 3 bases and J by 5 bases, with 13 bases between the two germline ends. Germline assignment: CDR1 MGHRA and CDR2 YSYEKL. The CDR3 protein is CASSHPGGAETQYF. CDR3 in DNA: TGCGCCAGCAGCCATCCCGGTGGTGCGGAGACCCAGTACTTC.

Ten or more counts support this clonotype. CDR3 nucleotide sequence: TGTGCCAGCAACCCGGGGAATGAAAAACTGTTTTTT. As protein: CASNPGNEKLFF. The chain carries TRBV28 and TRBJ1-4; D unclear. V was cut by 7 bases and J by 5 bases, with 8 bases left in between. CDR3 length equals 12 residues. Germline CDR1 and CDR2: MDHEN and SYDVKM.

This clonotype was counted ten times or more. The chain joins TRBV6-5 to TRBJ2-5; D may match TRBD1 or TRBD2 (5 bases each). Trimming stripped 4 bases from V and 2 bases from J, with 11 bases between. This CDR3 has 14 residues. CDR1 is MNHEY, CDR2 SVGAGI, per germline. CDR3 loop: CASSSPGAQETQYF. Here the CDR3 DNA reads TGTGCCAGCAGTTCCCCCGGGGCTCAAGAGACCCAGTACTTC.

Remarks on this clonotype: One base away lies a much larger clone, so this may be a sequencing read error. CDR3 protein: CASSLRAYHGKTCGYTF. DNA for the CDR3: TGTGCCAGCAGCCTCAGGGCATACCATGGAAAGACCTGTGGCTACACCTTC. The chain recombines TRBV7-9 with TRBJ1-2, with D maybe TRBD1 (5 bases). The CDR3 is 17 amino acids. Per the germline V gene, CDR1 is SEHNR and CDR2 is FQNEAQ (reference sequence). V was shortened by 5 bases and J by 7 bases, with 26 bases between the two germline ends.

This clonotype is a singleton in its sample. The chain joins TRBV20-1 to TRBJ2-1; D perhaps matches TRBD2 (6 bases). This CDR3 comprises 12 residues. V gave up 6 bases and J gave up 10 bases, with 16 bases separating them. CDR1 is DFQATT and CDR2 is SNEGSKA in the germline V gene (reference sequence). The CDR3 sequence is CSAGGASEEQFF. The DNA of the CDR3 is TGCAGTGCCGGCGGGGCTAGCGAAGAGCAGTTCTTC.

This clonotype was found many times. This rearrangement joins TRBV2 to TRBJ1-6, with 7 bases matching TRBD1. V trimming: 5 bases; J trimming: 4 bases; junction bases outside the gene matches: 11. CDR3 length: 17 amino acids. CDR1 is SNHLY, CDR2 FYNNEI, per germline. CDR3 amino acids: CASSLRSGGSYNSPLHF. For the CDR3, the DNA is TGTGCCAGCAGTCTAAGATCAGGGGGAAGTTATAATTCACCCCTCCACTTT.

This clonotype was counted many times. The CDR3 sequence is CATSPSYSTRKTYGYTF. The CDR3 DNA sequence: TGTGCCACCAGTCCCTCGTATAGTACCAGAAAGACCTATGGCTACACCTTC. The rearrangement links TRBV24-1 to TRBJ1-2; D is ambiguous. The germline V and J ends were trimmed by 6 bases and 4 bases, with 23 bases remaining between them. The V gene's germline CDR1 is KGHDR and CDR2 SFDVKD. This CDR3 has 17 amino acids.

In this sample, this clonotype turned up many times. V gene TRBV9 combines with J gene TRBJ1-2; D gene ambiguous. Germline CDR1 SGDLS, CDR2 YYNGEE. CDR3 length: 16 residues. V lost 5 bases to trimming and J lost 4 bases, with 21 bases between them. The CDR3 sequence is CASRILYSRKTYGYTF. The CDR3 DNA reads as TGTGCCAGCAGAATACTGTACTCAAGAAAGACCTATGGCTACACCTTC.

There are many counts of this clonotype. V gene TRBV9 combines with J gene TRBJ2-1, with 7 nucleotides matching TRBD1. V lost 0 bases and J lost 8; bases outside the gene matches: 5. The CDR3 sequence is 14 residues long. CDR1 and CDR2 from the germline V gene are SGDLS and YYNGEE. The CDR3 DNA reads as TGTGCCAGCAGCGTAGAACAGGGGAGCCATGAGCAGTTCTTC. Protein sequence: CASSVEQGSHEQFF.

This clonotype has ten or more counts. The chain joins TRBV6-5 to TRBJ2-1; 8 nucleotides agree with TRBD2. J lost 2 bases, V lost 4 bases, and 7 bases had no gene match. This CDR3 comprises 16 residues. Germline loops: CDR1 MNHEY, CDR2 SVGAGI. The CDR3 DNA is TGTGCCAGCAGTTCTACTTTAGCGGGGCCCTACAATGAGCAGTTCTTC. As protein: CASSSTLAGPYNEQFF.

For this clonotype: This may arise from a read error, as a much more abundant clone is one base away. The chain links TRBV6-4 to TRBJ2-2; the D gene could be TRBD1 or TRBD2 (6 bases each). Germline V gene data show CDR1 as MRHNA and CDR2 as SNTAGT. The CDR3 runs to 15 residues. The DNA for the CDR3 is TGTGCCGGCAGTGCATCAGGGGAGGACACCGGGGAGCTGTTTTTT. It yields the protein CAGSASGEDTGELFF.